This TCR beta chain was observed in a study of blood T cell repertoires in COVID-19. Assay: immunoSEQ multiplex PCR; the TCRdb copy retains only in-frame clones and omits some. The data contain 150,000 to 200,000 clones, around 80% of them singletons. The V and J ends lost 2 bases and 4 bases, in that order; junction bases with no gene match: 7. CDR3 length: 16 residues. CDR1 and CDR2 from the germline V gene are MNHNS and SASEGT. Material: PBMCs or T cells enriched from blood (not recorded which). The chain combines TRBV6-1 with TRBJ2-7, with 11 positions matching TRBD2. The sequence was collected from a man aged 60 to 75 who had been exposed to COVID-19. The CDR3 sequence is CASSEITSGRRYEQYF. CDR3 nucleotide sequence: TGTGCCAGCAGTGAAATAACTAGCGGGAGAAGGTACGAGCAGTACTTC.